The 8 T cell receptor beta chains given below trace back to one sample, sequenced in a study of a mutant IDH1 vaccine in newly diagnosed glioma. The time point denotes: week 35, safety follow-up. One vaccine dose held 300 ug of mutant IDH1 20-mer peptide and came with topical imiquimod. Their antigens are not known. Assay: immunoSEQ multiplex PCR; the TCRdb copy retains only in-frame clones and omits some. The sample records about 72,000 clones, roughly 84% being singletons. The starting material was PBMCs, obtained from a glioma patient whose treatment included an IDH1 peptide vaccine. The receptors originated from a young man with glioma.

The chain employs TRBV6-5 and TRBJ2-3, with 8 bases fitting TRBD2. V shed 4 bases and J 2 bases; nucleotides not matched to a gene: 5. Germline V lookup: CDR1 MNHEY, CDR2 SVGAGI. This CDR3 comprises 15 residues. The CDR3 coding sequence is TGTGCCAGCAGTTTAACGGGGGGGGCCACAGATACGCAGTATTTT. Amino acid sequence: CASSLTGGATDTQYF.

The genes are TRBV11-2 and TRBJ1-4; D is uncertain. The CDR3 runs 15 residues. Trimming removed 5 bases from V and 0 bases from J, with 10 bases in between. From germline, CDR1 is SGHAT and CDR2 FQNNGV. The DNA of the CDR3 is TGTGCCAGCAGCCCCCAGGTTGCAACTAATGAAAAACTGTTTTTT. Translated, it gives CASSPQVATNEKLFF.

The chain recombines TRBV27 with TRBJ1-2, with no clear D. Germline CDR1 is MNHEY and CDR2 is SMNVEV (reference sequence). CDR3 length: 13 residues. Between the trimmed V and J ends, which lost 7 bases and 4 bases, there was a span of 13 bases. CDR3 region: CASKFEDSYGYTF. The DNA of the CDR3 is TGTGCCAGCAAGTTCGAGGATAGCTATGGCTACACCTTC.

The chain couples TRBV2 to TRBJ2-7; 11 positions agree with TRBD2. Germline loops: CDR1 SNHLY, CDR2 FYNNEI. This CDR3 spans 17 amino acids. V trimming: 3 bases; J trimming: 4 bases; junction bases outside the gene matches: 11. The CDR3 region is CASSENSGGANKYEQYF. Written as DNA, the CDR3 is TGTGCCAGCAGTGAGAATAGCGGGGGGGCCAACAAGTACGAGCAGTACTTC. The entire variable domain, with the rest obtained from reference TRBV2 and TRBJ2-7, is as follows: EPEVTQTPSHQVTQMGQEVILRCVPISNHLYFYWYRQILGQKVEFLVSFYNNEISEKSEIFDDQFSVERPDGSNFTLKIRSTKLEDSAMYFCASSENSGGANKYEQYFGPGTRLTVT.

The chain employs TRBV5-5 and TRBJ2-7; perhaps TRBD1 as D (6 bases). The germline CDR1 and CDR2 sequences are SGHKS and YYEKEE (reference sequence). The CDR3 extends over 12 amino acids. Trimming took off 4 bases at V and 5 bases at J, with 10 bases between the two ends. The chain's CDR3 is CASSLKGDEQYF. The DNA for the CDR3 is TGTGCCAGCAGCCTAAAGGGGGACGAGCAGTACTTC. Filled out from reference TRBV5-5 and TRBJ2-7, the complete variable domain reads DAGVTQSPTHLIKTRGQQVTLRCSPISGHKSVSWYQQVLGQGPQFIFQYYEKEERGRGNFPDRFSARQFPNYSSELNVNALLLGDSALYLCASSLKGDEQYFGPGTRLTVT.

The chain uses TRBV19 and TRBJ1-5; 7 bases match TRBD1. The CDR3 is made up of 18 amino acids. Trimming removed 4 bases from V and 0 bases from J; junction bases left unmatched: 12. Germline V CDR1 and CDR2: LNHDA, SQIVND (reference sequence). CDR3 nucleotides: TGTGCCAGTAGTACGGGGACAGTCACTCTCCCTAGCAATCAGCCCCAGCATTTT. Translating gives CASSTGTVTLPSNQPQHF.

CDR3 sequence (DNA): TGCGCCAGCAGCGAGCCCGACCTATACTATGGCTACACCTTC. It is translated as CASSEPDLYYGYTF. The genes are TRBV5-1 and TRBJ1-2; D is unclear. V was clipped by 4 bases and J by 3 bases, with 13 bases between them. This CDR3 has 14 amino acids. Germline CDR1 reads SGHRS; CDR2 reads YFSETQ.

The V and J genes are TRBV4-3 and TRBJ1-1; D call uncertain. The germline gives CDR1 LGHNA, CDR2 YSLEER. The CDR3 is 15 residues long. Between the trimmed V and J ends, which lost 1 base and 2 bases, there was a span of 11 bases. The CDR3 DNA sequence: TGCGCCAGCAGCCAAGCCCCGGGCCGAAACACTGAAGCTTTCTTT. Its translation: CASSQAPGRNTEAFF.